This T cell receptor (beta chain) is from a study of blood T cell repertoires in COVID-19. The CDR3 totals 14 residues. From germline, CDR1 is SGHAT and CDR2 FQDESV (reference sequence). V was clipped by 4 bases and J by 0 bases, with 7 bases between them. Per the authors' pipeline: The authors estimated nucleated cell counts from reference gene primer amplification. Using immunoSEQ multiplex PCR, the repertoire was profiled, and TCRdb retains in-frame clones only, with some absent. V, J and clone size are taken as reported in that table, and D and trimming were inferred from the DNA itself. The table lists 200,000 to 250,000 clones, roughly 90% of them singletons.

The sample was PBMCs or T cells enriched from blood (not recorded which). This sequence joins TRBV11-1 and TRBJ1-3; D gene ambiguous. This sequence was found in a woman in her thirties with acute COVID-19. The CDR3 DNA is TGTGCCAGCAGCTCTCTATCCTCTGGAAACACCATATATTTT. The encoded protein is CASSSLSSGNTIYF.